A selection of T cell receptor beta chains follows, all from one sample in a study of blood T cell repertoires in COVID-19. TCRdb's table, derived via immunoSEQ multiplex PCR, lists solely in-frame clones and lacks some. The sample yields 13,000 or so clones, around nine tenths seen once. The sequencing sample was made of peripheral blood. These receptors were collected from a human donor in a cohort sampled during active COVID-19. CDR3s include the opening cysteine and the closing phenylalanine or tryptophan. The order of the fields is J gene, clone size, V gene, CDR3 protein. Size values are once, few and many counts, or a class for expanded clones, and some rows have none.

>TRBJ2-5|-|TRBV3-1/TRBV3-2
CASSQGVGLAVAETQYF
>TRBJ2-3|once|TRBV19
CASERGGADTQYF
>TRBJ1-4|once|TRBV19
CASSLRDREVFKEKLFF
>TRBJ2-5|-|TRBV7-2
CASSLVGTKVETQYF
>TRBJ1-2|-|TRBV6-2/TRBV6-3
CASSYSTGSGYTF
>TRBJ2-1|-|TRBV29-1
CSVPTSGGLNVNEQFF
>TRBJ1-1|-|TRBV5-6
CASSLGQGAFF
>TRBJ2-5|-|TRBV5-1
CASSQVAGTQETQYF
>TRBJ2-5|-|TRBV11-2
CASSLDRGETQYF
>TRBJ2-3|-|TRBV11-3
CASSKMTSGDLLGATDTQYF
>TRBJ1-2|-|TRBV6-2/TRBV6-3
CASSWTGHNYGYTF
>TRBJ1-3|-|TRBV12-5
CASGLVRGEGGNTIYF
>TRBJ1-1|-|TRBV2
CASRKQGPPTEAFF
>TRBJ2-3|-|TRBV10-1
CASTRGGVTDTQYF